Below, 16 T cell receptor beta chains from the same sample are listed, as sequenced in a study of cytomegalovirus exposure and HLA in healthy donors. 13 Jbeta primers and 60 Vbeta primers were used for the PCR. This table comes from immunoSEQ multiplex PCR, and its TCRdb copy is limited to in-frame clones, with some not included. The table lists about 130,000 clones, 73% of them singletons, with under 5.5% in the top ten. The material sequenced was PBMCs. These receptors were collected from a man aged 55 to 70 in good health and CMV-seropositive.

The chain uses TRBV6-1 and TRBJ1-4; no clear D. CDR3 length: 11 residues. Looked up from germline, CDR1 is MNHNS and CDR2 is SASEGT. Between the trimmed V and J ends, which lost 5 bases and 6 bases, there was a span of 4 bases. The CDR3, as DNA: TGTGCCAGCAGTCCGGATGAAAAACTGTTTTTT. Its protein is CASSPDEKLFF.

V is TRBV30 and J is TRBJ1-2; D is ambiguous. This CDR3 contains 13 residues. Germline CDR1 reads GTSNPN; CDR2 reads SVGIG (reference sequence). The germline V and J ends were trimmed by 4 bases and 1 base, with 10 bases remaining between them. The CDR3 loop is CAWKAGFNYGYTF. The CDR3 nucleotides are TGTGCCTGGAAGGCAGGATTTAACTATGGCTACACCTTC.

The chain carries TRBV7-9 and TRBJ2-7; D might be TRBD1 (5 bases). Looked up from germline, CDR1 is SEHNR and CDR2 is FQNEAQ (reference sequence). V lost 7 bases and J lost 2, with 15 bases in between. The CDR3 consists of 14 residues. The CDR3 DNA reads TGTGCCAGCAACCGCCTGCAGGGAACCTACGAGCAGTACTTC. It encodes CASNRLQGTYEQYF.

A single count supports this clone. The chain has TRBV7-9 and TRBJ1-6; D possibly corresponds to TRBD1 (6 bases). The V gene's germline CDR1 is SEHNR and CDR2 FQNEAQ (reference sequence). The CDR3 extends over 15 amino acids. The V and J ends lost 3 bases and 7 bases respectively, with 13 bases between them. The CDR3 DNA reads TGTGCCAGCAGCTTCATGGGTCAGGGGAATTCACCCCTCCACTTT. Translated, it gives CASSFMGQGNSPLHF.

The J gene is TRBJ2-2, the V gene TRBV4-1, with a weak D call TRBD2 (5 bases). Germline CDR1 MGHRA, CDR2 YSYEKL. V lost 3 bases and J lost 3, with 17 bases in between. The CDR3 spans 17 residues. The CDR3 DNA is TGCGCCAGCAGCCATGCTCTCGGACTTATGGACACCGGGGAGCTGTTTTTT. It encodes CASSHALGLMDTGELFF.

The V and J genes are TRBV6-5 and TRBJ1-5; TRBD1 might be the D (6 bases). Trimming removed 0 bases at V and 3 bases at J, with 12 bases between. CDR1 and CDR2 (germline): MNHEY, SVGAGI. This CDR3 region has 16 residues. CDR3 sequence (DNA): TGTGCCAGCAGTTACTCGAGGGGACAAAACAATCAGCCCCAGCATTTT. This encodes CASSYSRGQNNQPQHF.

The rearrangement links TRBV29-1 to TRBJ2-7, with unresolved D. The CDR3 covers 12 residues. Germline V gene sequence: CDR1 SQVTM, CDR2 ANQGSEA. Between the trimmed V and J ends, which lost 4 bases and 2 bases, there was a span of 9 bases. DNA of the CDR3: TGCAGCGTTGGGTCCACTACCTACGAGCAGTACTTC. The encoded protein is CSVGSTTYEQYF.

The chain links TRBV5-4 to TRBJ2-7, with unresolved D. Germline CDR1 reads SGHNT; CDR2 reads YYREEE (reference sequence). V shed 2 bases and J shed 0 bases, with 6 bases lying between them. The CDR3 spans 13 residues. DNA of the CDR3: TGTGCCAGCAGCTTAACCTACTCCTACGAGCAGTACTTC. Its translation is CASSLTYSYEQYF.

The rearrangement uses TRBV5-1 and TRBJ1-1; D gene ambiguous. Germline V lookup: CDR1 SGHRS, CDR2 YFSETQ. The CDR3 consists of 15 residues. Trimming took off 0 bases at V and 1 base at J, with 10 bases between the two ends. The CDR3, as DNA: TGCGCCAGCAGCTTGGTAGGGAGGTCGAACACTGAAGCTTTCTTT. Amino acids: CASSLVGRSNTEAFF. The complete variable domain, with remaining parts taken from reference TRBV5-1 and TRBJ1-1, reads KAGVTQTPRYLIKTRGQQVTLSCSPISGHRSVSWYQQTPGQGLQFLFEYFSETQRNKGNFPGRFSGRQFSNSRSEMNVSTLELGDSALYLCASSLVGRSNTEAFFGQGTRLTVV.

This clone was seen a few times. The chain is built from TRBV5-8 and TRBJ2-2, with 8 bases matching TRBD1. The V gene end was trimmed by 4 bases and the J gene end by 7 bases; junction bases not matched to a gene: 15. The CDR3 length is 17 residues. Germline loops: CDR1 SGHTS, CDR2 YDEGEE. CDR3 in DNA: TGTGCCAGCAGCCCGTTGCGGACAGGGAACCTTATCGGGGAGCTGTTTTTT. The encoded protein is CASSPLRTGNLIGELFF.

The chain has TRBV15 and TRBJ2-7, with D possibly being TRBD2 (5 bases). V lost 0 bases to trimming and J lost 4 bases, with 13 bases between them. This CDR3 spans 15 amino acids. Germline CDR1 is LNHNV and CDR2 is YYDKDF (reference sequence). In DNA form, the CDR3 reads TGTGCCACCAGCAGAGAGGACGGAGGATGGTACGAGCAGTACTTC. The encoded protein is CATSREDGGWYEQYF.

This clone has just one count. V is TRBV6-5 and J is TRBJ2-5; D perhaps matches TRBD2 (7 bases). The J call is uncertain, as TRBJ2-7 better fits the DNA end. The CDR3 is made up of 11 amino acids. Germline CDR1 is MNHEY and CDR2 is SVGAGI. DNA for the CDR3: TGTGCCAGTAAGGGGGGGTACGAGCAGTACTTC. Translation: CASKGGYEQYF.

This chain links TRBV9 with TRBJ2-5, with 8 bases matching TRBD1. Germline V gene data show CDR1 as SGDLS and CDR2 as YYNGEE. The CDR3 extends over 13 amino acids. Trimming took 7 bases from V and 5 from J; bases not matched to a gene: 7. CDR3 protein: CASEGGQGETQYF. The CDR3 DNA is TGTGCCAGCGAGGGAGGACAGGGCGAGACCCAGTACTTC.

The V call is TRBV5-6, the J call TRBJ2-1; TRBD1 matches at 7 bases. J was trimmed by 7 bases and V by 7 bases; bases with no gene match: 8. The CDR3 is 13 amino acids. Germline values: CDR1 SGHDT, CDR2 YYEEEE. CDR3 nucleotide sequence: TGTGCCAGCGGGACAGCGCAAGGGAATGAGCAGTTCTTC. This gives the protein CASGTAQGNEQFF.

Turning to this clone: An end of the junction differs from the germline gene, which may be a read error. The chain links TRBV7-7 to TRBJ1-5; D remains unclear. This CDR3 has 13 amino acids. The germline gives CDR1 SSHAT, CDR2 FNYEAQ (reference sequence). In nucleotides, the CDR3 is TGTGCTAGCAGCGAGGTTCCTAATCAGCCCCAGCATTTT. This sequence encodes CASSEVPNQPQHF.

The rearrangement links TRBV25-1 to TRBJ1-2, with 8 positions matching TRBD1. J gave up 6 bases and V 3 bases, and 12 bases lay outside the gene matches. CDR3 length equals 16 residues. Germline values: CDR1 MGHDK, CDR2 SYGVNS. CDR3 residues: CASSDPRTGSSNGYTF. The DNA for the CDR3 is TGTGCCAGCAGTGACCCGCGGACAGGGTCTTCGAATGGCTACACCTTC.